Listed below are T cell receptor beta chains from one sample, sequenced in a study of blood T cell repertoires in COVID-19. Produced via immunoSEQ multiplex PCR; TCRdb's table is partial and in-frame only. The sample includes nearly 110,000 clones, about three quarters of them seen just once. The material sequenced was peripheral blood. These receptors were taken from a man between 65 and 85 years old with acute or convalescent COVID-19. CDR3s include the opening cysteine and the closing phenylalanine or tryptophan. Fields, in order: clone size, V gene, J gene, D gene, CDR3 DNA, CDR3 protein. D genes are given only for firm matches. Clone size is shown for a subset of rows, as once, few, many or a class of expanded clone.

once	TRBV5-1	TRBJ1-6	TRBD1	TGCGCCAGCTCGACAGGGTGGGATTCACCCCTCCACTTT	CASSTGWDSPLHF
once	TRBV3-1/TRBV3-2	TRBJ2-7	TRBD1	TGTGCCAGCAGCCAACTCCGCGGACAGGACTTCGAGCAGTACTTC	CASSQLRGQDFEQYF
-	TRBV3-1/TRBV3-2	TRBJ2-1	TRBD2	TGTGCCAGCAGTTACGGGACTAGCGGGGGGGCCCCCAATGAGCAGTTCTTC	CASSYGTSGGAPNEQFF
-	TRBV10-3	TRBJ1-1	-	TGTGCCATCAGTCAGACAGGAGACACTGAAGCTTTCTTT	CAISQTGDTEAFF
-	TRBV5-5	TRBJ1-1	-	TGTGCCAGCAGCTCCACAGCGAACACTGAAGCTTTCTTT	CASSSTANTEAFF
-	TRBV6-6	TRBJ2-5	-	TGTGCCAGCAGCCTCCGACAGTTCGGAAAAGAGACCCAGTACTTC	CASSLRQFGKETQYF
-	TRBV18	TRBJ1-5	-	TGTGCCAGCTCATCTGGACAGAATCAGCCCCAGCATTTT	CASSSGQNQPQHF
-	TRBV6-5	TRBJ2-3	TRBD2	TGTGCCAGCAAGACTAGCGGGGGGACAGATACGCAGTATTTT	CASKTSGGTDTQYF
-	TRBV7-8	TRBJ1-6	TRBD1	TGTGCCAGCAGCTGGAGTGGTACAGGGGGCGATTCACCCCTCCACTTT	CASSWSGTGGDSPLHF
-	TRBV11-2	TRBJ2-2	-	TGTGCCAGCAGCTTAGGCCTCAACAGGGAGCTGTTTTTT	CASSLGLNRELFF
-	TRBV7-3	TRBJ1-1	-	TGTGCCAGCAGCGTTGACCGGGGGTACACTGAAGCTTTCTTT	CASSVDRGYTEAFF
-	TRBV3-1/TRBV3-2	TRBJ1-2	-	TGTGCCAGCAGCAACCCCGGACAGAGCTATGGCTACACCTTC	CASSNPGQSYGYTF
-	TRBV19	TRBJ1-4	-	TGTGCCAGTCCCCGGAAGGGGAATGAAAAACTGTTTTTT	CASPRKGNEKLFF
-	TRBV12-3/TRBV12-4	TRBJ2-7	-	TGTGCCAGTAGTCCGGGACAACTCTACGAGCAGTACTTC	CASSPGQLYEQYF
-	TRBV19	TRBJ1-1	TRBD1	TGTGCCAGTCGAGACAGGGCGAACACTGAAGCTTTCTTT	CASRDRANTEAFF
-	TRBV9	TRBJ1-3	-	TGTGCCAGCAGCGTTACTTCCGGGACAACTGGAAACACCATATATTTT	CASSVTSGTTGNTIYF
-	TRBV3-1/TRBV3-2	TRBJ2-7	-	TGTGCCAGCAGTATTTCGGGAGATGACGAGCAGTACTTC	CASSISGDDEQYF
-	TRBV5-1	TRBJ2-7	TRBD1	TGCGCCAGCAGCCTAGGGACAGGCTTGTATAAGGGCGAGCAGTACTTC	CASSLGTGLYKGEQYF
-	TRBV29-1	TRBJ1-3	-	TGCAGCGTCCGCGGACAGGGAAACACCATATATTTT	CSVRGQGNTIYF
few	TRBV2	TRBJ2-1	-	TGTGCCAGCTTCCAGGGGGAGCAGTTCTTC	CASFQGEQFF
-	TRBV7-7	TRBJ2-1	-	TGTGCTAGCAGCTTAGGTGAAGCCAATGAGCAGTTCTTC	CASSLGEANEQFF
-	TRBV7-9	TRBJ1-5	-	TGTGCCAGCAGCTTACCAGGGTTCGGGCAGCCCCAGCATTTT	CASSLPGFGQPQHF
-	TRBV5-1	TRBJ1-5	TRBD1	TGCGCCAGCAGCCTGACAGGGGGCCGCAATCAGCCCCAGCATTTT	CASSLTGGRNQPQHF
once	TRBV29-1	TRBJ2-2	-	TGCAGCCATAGACGGGTCCGAGGGAACACCGGGGAGCTGTTTTTT	CSHRRVRGNTGELFF
-	TRBV6-8	TRBJ1-4	-	TGTGCCAGCAGTTACTCGAGGGTCCGAACAGATTCAACTAATGAAAAACTGTTTTTT	CASSYSRVRTDSTNEKLFF
-	TRBV6-5	TRBJ2-1	-	TGTGCCAGCAGGAGAAGCGTTGGCTCCTACAATGAGCAGTTCTTC	CASRRSVGSYNEQFF
-	TRBV2	TRBJ1-4	-	TGTGCCAGCAGTGCGGGGGGAGAGGAAAAACTGTTTTTT	CASSAGGEEKLFF
once	TRBV10-2	TRBJ1-1	TRBD1	TGCGCCAGCGGGACAGGGAACACTGAAGCTTTCTTT	CASGTGNTEAFF
-	TRBV27	TRBJ2-7	-	TGTGCCAGCACACCAGGGGCGGTTGCCTACGAGCAGTACTTC	CASTPGAVAYEQYF
-	TRBV27	TRBJ2-1	TRBD1	TGTGCCAGCAGTCCACAGGGGCCTAATGAGCAGTTCTTC	CASSPQGPNEQFF
-	TRBV19	TRBJ2-5	TRBD1	TGTGCCAGTAGTATAGTCCCCGACAGGGTGGAGACCCAGTACTTC	CASSIVPDRVETQYF
-	TRBV6-5	TRBJ1-1	TRBD1	TGTGCCAGCAGTCGACAGGGAAACACTGAAGCTTTCTTT	CASSRQGNTEAFF
few	TRBV6-5	TRBJ1-2	TRBD1	TGTGCCGGCACAGGGGGCATGGGGAACTATGGCTACACCTTC	CAGTGGMGNYGYTF
once	TRBV7-8	TRBJ1-5	TRBD1	TGTGCCAGCAGCTTAGGTGCCAGGGGGCAGCCCCAGCATTTT	CASSLGARGQPQHF
-	TRBV6-5	TRBJ1-2	-	TGTGCCAGCAGTCGACAGGCTCATAACTATGGCTACACCTTC	CASSRQAHNYGYTF
-	TRBV29-1	TRBJ1-2	TRBD1	TGCAGCGTCAATCCCGGGACAGGGAATGGCTACACCTTC	CSVNPGTGNGYTF
-	TRBV24-1	TRBJ1-4	TRBD1	TGTGCCACCAGGGCACAGGGGGCGATAGGCATTGAAAAACTGTTTTTT	CATRAQGAIGIEKLFF
-	TRBV3-1/TRBV3-2	TRBJ1-2	-	TGTGCCAGCAGCCAAGCCGACCGACTGAGTAACTATGGCTACACCTTC	CASSQADRLSNYGYTF
-	TRBV6-5	TRBJ2-3	TRBD1	TGTGCCAGCAGTTACTCGGACAGGGAAGGCACAGATACGCAGTATTTT	CASSYSDREGTDTQYF
-	TRBV2	TRBJ1-5	-	TGTGCCACCAGCGGGGTGAATAATCAGCCCCAGCATTTT	CATSGVNNQPQHF
-	TRBV5-4	TRBJ2-3	-	TGTGCCAGCAGCTTCTATGATAGCCGCACAGATACGCAGTATTTT	CASSFYDSRTDTQYF
once	TRBV7-2	TRBJ2-6	-	TGTGCCAGCAGCTTAGGGAGGGGGCGCCATGCTGGGGCCAACGTCCTGACTTTC	CASSLGRGRHAGANVLTF
-	TRBV5-4	TRBJ1-2	TRBD1	TGTGCCAGCAGCTGGACAGGGGGGGACTATGGCTACACCTTC	CASSWTGGDYGYTF
-	TRBV19	TRBJ1-5	-	TGTGCCAGTAGTTCTGAGGTTACCGGCAATCAGCCCCAGCATTTT	CASSSEVTGNQPQHF
-	TRBV9	TRBJ1-4	-	TGTGCCAGTGCAGATGGACTGACAACTAATGAAAAACTGTTTTTT	CASADGLTTNEKLFF
few	TRBV15	TRBJ1-3	-	TGTGCCACCAGCAGAGGTGGACTAAACTCTGGAAACACCATATATTTT	CATSRGGLNSGNTIYF
-	TRBV19	TRBJ1-2	-	TGTGCCAGTAGTCCTCAGTTCATCGCTAACTATGGCTACACCTTC	CASSPQFIANYGYTF
-	TRBV10-3	TRBJ2-1	-	TGTGCCATCAGTGAGCTGGCGGGGGCATACAATGAGCAGTTCTTC	CAISELAGAYNEQFF